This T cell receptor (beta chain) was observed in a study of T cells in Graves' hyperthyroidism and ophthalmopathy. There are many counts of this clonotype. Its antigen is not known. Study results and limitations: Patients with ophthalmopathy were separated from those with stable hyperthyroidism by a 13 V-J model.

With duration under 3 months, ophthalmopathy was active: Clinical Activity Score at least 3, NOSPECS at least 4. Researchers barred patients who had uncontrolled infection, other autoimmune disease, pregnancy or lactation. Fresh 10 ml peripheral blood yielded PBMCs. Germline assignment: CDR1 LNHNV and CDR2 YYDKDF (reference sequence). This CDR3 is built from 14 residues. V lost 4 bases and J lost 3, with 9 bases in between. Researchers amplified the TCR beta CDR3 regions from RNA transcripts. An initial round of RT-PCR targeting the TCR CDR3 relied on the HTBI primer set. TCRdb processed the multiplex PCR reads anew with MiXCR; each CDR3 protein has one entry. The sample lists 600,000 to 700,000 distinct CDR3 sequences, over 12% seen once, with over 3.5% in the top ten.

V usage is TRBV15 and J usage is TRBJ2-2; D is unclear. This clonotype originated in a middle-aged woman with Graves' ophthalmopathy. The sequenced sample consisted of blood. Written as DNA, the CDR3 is TGTGCCACCAGCACGCGCCTGGACACCGGGGAGCTGTTTTTT. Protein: CATSTRLDTGELFF.